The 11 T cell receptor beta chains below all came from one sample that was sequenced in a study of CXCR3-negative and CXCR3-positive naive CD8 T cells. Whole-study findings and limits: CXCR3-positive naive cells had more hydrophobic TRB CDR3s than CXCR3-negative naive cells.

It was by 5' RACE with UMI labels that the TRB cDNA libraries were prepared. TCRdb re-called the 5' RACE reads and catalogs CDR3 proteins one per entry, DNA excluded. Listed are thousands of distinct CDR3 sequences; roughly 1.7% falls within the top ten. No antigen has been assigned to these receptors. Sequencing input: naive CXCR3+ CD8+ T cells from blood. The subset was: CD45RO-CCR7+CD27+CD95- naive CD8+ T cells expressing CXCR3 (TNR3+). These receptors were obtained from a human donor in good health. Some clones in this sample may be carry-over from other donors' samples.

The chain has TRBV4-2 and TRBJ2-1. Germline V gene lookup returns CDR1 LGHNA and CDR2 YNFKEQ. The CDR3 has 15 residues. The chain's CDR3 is CASSPSPRTYNEQFF.

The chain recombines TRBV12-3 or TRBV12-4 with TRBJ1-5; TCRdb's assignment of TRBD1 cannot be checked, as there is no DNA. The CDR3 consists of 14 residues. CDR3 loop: CASVMGDSNQPQHF.

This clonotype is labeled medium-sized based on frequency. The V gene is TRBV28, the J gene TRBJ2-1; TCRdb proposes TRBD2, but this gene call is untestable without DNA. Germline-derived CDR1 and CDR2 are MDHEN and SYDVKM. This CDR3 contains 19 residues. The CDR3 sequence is CASSPAGGRGRASYNEQFF.

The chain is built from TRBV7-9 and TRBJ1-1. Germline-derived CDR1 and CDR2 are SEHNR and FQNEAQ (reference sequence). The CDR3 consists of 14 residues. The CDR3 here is CASSPPGTHTEAFF.

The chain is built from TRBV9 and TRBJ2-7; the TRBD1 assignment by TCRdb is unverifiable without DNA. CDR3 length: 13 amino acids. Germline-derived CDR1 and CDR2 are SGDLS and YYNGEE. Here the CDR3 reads CASSEEAGYEQYF.

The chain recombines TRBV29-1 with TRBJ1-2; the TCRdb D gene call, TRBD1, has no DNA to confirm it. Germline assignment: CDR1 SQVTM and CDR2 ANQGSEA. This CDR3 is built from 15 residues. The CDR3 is CSGRIGGGSDYGYTF.

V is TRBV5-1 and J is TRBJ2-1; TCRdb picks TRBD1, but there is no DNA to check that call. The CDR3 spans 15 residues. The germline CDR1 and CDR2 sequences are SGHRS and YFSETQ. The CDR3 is CASSSGTGDYNEQFF.

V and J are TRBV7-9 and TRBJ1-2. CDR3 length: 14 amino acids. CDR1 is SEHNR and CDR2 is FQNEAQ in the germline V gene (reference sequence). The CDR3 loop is CASSLAGVGYGYTF.

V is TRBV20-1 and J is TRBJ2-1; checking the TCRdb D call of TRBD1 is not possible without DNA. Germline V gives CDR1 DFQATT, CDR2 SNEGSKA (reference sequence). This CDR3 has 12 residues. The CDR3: CSATPGYHEQFF.

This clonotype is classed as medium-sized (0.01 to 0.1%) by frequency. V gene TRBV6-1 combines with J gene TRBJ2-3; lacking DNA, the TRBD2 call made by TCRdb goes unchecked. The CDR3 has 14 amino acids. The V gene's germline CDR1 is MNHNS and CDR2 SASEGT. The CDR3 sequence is CASSELRGADTQYF.

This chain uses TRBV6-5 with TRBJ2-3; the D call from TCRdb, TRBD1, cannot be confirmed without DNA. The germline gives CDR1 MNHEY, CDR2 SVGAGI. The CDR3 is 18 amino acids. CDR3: CASRAGTGTRPSTDTQYF.